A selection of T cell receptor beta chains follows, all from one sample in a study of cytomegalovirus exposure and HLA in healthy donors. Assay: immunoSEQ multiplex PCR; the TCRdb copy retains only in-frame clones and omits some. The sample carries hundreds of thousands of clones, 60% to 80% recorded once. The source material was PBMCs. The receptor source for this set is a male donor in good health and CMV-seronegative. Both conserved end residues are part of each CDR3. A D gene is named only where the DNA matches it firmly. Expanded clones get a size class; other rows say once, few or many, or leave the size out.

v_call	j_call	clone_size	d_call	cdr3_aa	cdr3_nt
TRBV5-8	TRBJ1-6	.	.	CASSLRTGGRNSPLHF	TGTGCCAGCAGCCTACGCACGGGGGGCCGAAATTCACCCCTCCACTTT
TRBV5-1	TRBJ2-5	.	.	CASSLGSGASQETQYF	TGCGCCAGCAGCTTGGGTAGCGGAGCCTCCCAAGAGACCCAGTACTTC
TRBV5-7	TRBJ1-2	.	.	CASSFGAVDYGYTF	TGTGCCAGCAGCTTTGGGGCTGTTGACTATGGCTACACCTTC
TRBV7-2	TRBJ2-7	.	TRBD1	CASSPRDSSYEQYF	TGTGCCAGCAGCCCACGGGACAGCTCCTACGAGCAGTACTTC
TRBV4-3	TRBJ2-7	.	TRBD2	CASSPLGLAENGNEQYF	TGCGCCAGCAGCCCTTTGGGACTAGCGGAGAATGGCAACGAGCAGTACTTC
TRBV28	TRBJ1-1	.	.	CASSYSGTEAFF	TGTGCCAGCAGTTATTCGGGGACTGAAGCTTTCTTT
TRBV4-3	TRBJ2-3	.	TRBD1	CASSQNPTGADTQYF	TGCGCCAGCAGCCAAAACCCAACAGGGGCAGATACGCAGTATTTT
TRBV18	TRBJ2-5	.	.	CASSPSYGSKTQYF	TGTGCCAGCTCGCCCTCGTACGGGAGTAAGACCCAGTACTTC
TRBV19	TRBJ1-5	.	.	CASSIPPFTEPQHF	TGTGCCAGTAGTATTCCCCCCTTTACGGAGCCCCAGCATTTT
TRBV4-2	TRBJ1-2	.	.	CASSQEGGSNYGYTF	TGTGCCAGCAGCCAAGAAGGGGGTTCGAACTATGGCTACACCTTC
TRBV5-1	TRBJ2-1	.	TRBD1	CASSLGQGTLNEQFF	TGCGCCAGCAGCTTGGGACAGGGGACACTGAATGAGCAGTTCTTC
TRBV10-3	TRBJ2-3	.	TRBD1	CATSQDRGRTDTQYF	TGTGCCACCTCCCAGGACAGGGGGCGCACAGATACGCAGTATTTT
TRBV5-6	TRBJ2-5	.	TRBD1	CASSLRDRGPQETQYF	TGTGCCAGCAGCTTGAGGGACAGGGGCCCGCAAGAGACCCAGTACTTC
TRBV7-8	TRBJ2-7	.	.	CASSLPGAYEQYF	TGTGCCAGCAGCTTACCGGGGGCCTACGAGCAGTACTTC
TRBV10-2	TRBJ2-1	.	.	CASSSTGLGQFF	TGCGCCAGCAGCTCGACAGGACTTGGGCAGTTCTTC
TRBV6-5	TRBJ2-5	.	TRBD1	CASRKDRARETQYF	TGTGCCAGCAGAAAAGACAGGGCAAGGGAGACCCAGTACTTC
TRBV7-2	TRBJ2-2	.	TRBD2	CASSEPSSGVTNTGELFF	TGTGCCAGCAGCGAACCTAGTAGCGGGGTCACGAACACCGGGGAGCTGTTTTTT
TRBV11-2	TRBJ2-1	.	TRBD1	CASSLARGLYNEQFF	TGTGCCAGCAGCTTAGCCAGGGGGCTATACAATGAGCAGTTCTTC
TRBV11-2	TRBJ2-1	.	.	CASIGGINEQFF	TGTGCCAGCATCGGCGGGATCAATGAGCAGTTCTTC
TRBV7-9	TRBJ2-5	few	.	CSSSSTAETQYF	TGTTCCAGCAGCTCGACTGCGGAGACCCAGTACTTC
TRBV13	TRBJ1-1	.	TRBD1	CASSRTGTNTEAFF	TGTGCCAGCAGCCGGACAGGGACGAACACTGAAGCTTTCTTT
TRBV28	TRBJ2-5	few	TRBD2	CASTLGLAGASGSQETQYF	TGTGCCAGCACCCTAGGACTAGCGGGAGCTTCAGGGTCCCAAGAGACCCAGTACTTC
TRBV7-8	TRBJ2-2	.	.	CASSLAGVGAGSVGELFF	TGTGCCAGCAGCTTAGCGGGGGTCGGGGCGGGGTCTGTCGGGGAGCTGTTTTTT
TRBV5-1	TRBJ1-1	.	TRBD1	CASSLERDRVLNTEAFF	TGCGCCAGCAGCTTGGAAAGGGACAGGGTATTGAACACTGAAGCTTTCTTT
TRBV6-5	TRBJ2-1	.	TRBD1	CASTPGTGLNEQFF	TGTGCCAGCACCCCGGGGACAGGGTTAAATGAGCAGTTCTTC
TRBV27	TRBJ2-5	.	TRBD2	CASSRGTSAHVRTQYF	TGTGCCAGCAGCCGCGGGACTAGCGCCCACGTTCGGACCCAGTACTTC
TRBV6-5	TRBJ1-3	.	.	CASSSELAGNTIYF	TGTGCCAGCAGTTCGGAGCTGGCTGGAAACACCATATATTTT
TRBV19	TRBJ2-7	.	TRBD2	CASSNRLAGVYEQYF	TGTGCCAGTAGTAACAGACTAGCGGGGGTCTACGAGCAGTACTTC
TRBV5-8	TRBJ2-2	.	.	CASSFGITGELFF	TGTGCCAGCAGCTTCGGGATTACCGGGGAGCTGTTTTTT
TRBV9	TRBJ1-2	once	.	CASSVGIAGADSGYTF	TGTGCCAGCAGCGTAGGAATCGCGGGGGCCGACTCTGGCTACACCTTC
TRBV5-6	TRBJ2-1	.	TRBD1	CASSLGQGKDEQFF	TGTGCCAGCAGCTTGGGACAGGGGAAGGATGAGCAGTTCTTC
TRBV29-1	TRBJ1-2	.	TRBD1	CSVQRQGEHYGYTF	TGCAGCGTTCAACGACAGGGGGAGCACTATGGCTACACCTTC
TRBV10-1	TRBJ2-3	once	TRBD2	CASVSGGLYTDTQYF	TGCGCCAGCGTTAGCGGGGGCCTATACACAGATACGCAGTATTTT
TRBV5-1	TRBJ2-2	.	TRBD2	CASSLEPSGGNTGELFF	TGCGCCAGCAGCTTGGAGCCTAGCGGGGGGAACACCGGGGAGCTGTTTTTT
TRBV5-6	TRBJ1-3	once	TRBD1	CASSLPGQGAGNTIYF	TGTGCCAGCAGCTTGCCGGGACAGGGGGCTGGAAACACCATATATTTT
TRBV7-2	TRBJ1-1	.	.	CASSLNLDFTF	TGTGCCAGCAGCTTAAACCTCGATTTCACATTT
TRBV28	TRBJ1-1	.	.	CASSAAREVTEAFF	TGTGCCAGCAGTGCCGCTCGGGAGGTCACTGAAGCTTTCTTT
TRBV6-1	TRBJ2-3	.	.	CASSAGQGGLAHPTDTQYF	TGTGCCAGCAGTGCGGGACAGGGAGGACTAGCGCATCCCACAGATACGCAGTATTTT
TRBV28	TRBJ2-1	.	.	CASSLVGFSNEQFF	TGTGCCAGCAGTTTAGTTGGCTTTTCCAATGAGCAGTTCTTC
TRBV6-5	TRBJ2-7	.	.	CASSYRGGSHEQYF	TGTGCCAGCAGTTACAGAGGAGGGAGTCACGAGCAGTACTTC
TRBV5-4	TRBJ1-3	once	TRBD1	CASSLQGASDTIYF	TGTGCCAGCAGTCTACAGGGGGCGTCGGACACCATATATTTT
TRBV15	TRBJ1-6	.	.	CATSGPQGWNSPLHF	TGTGCCACCAGCGGTCCCCAGGGGTGGAATTCACCCCTCCACTTT
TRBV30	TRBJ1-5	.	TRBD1	CAWTFKRGRWDQPQHF	TGTGCCTGGACATTTAAAAGGGGGCGATGGGATCAGCCCCAGCATTTT
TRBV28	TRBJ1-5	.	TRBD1	CASSLPLGTGGNQPQHF	TGTGCCAGCAGTTTACCGCTAGGGACAGGGGGCAATCAGCCCCAGCATTTT
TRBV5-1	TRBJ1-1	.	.	CASSLSASAEAFF	TGCGCCAGCAGCTTGTCGGCCAGCGCTGAAGCTTTCTTT
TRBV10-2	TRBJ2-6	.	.	CASRVDGANVLTF	TGCGCCAGCCGAGTAGATGGGGCCAACGTCCTGACTTTC
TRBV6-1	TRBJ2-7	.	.	CASSPSRRGRYEQYF	TGTGCCAGCAGTCCCAGCCGCCGGGGTCGGTACGAGCAGTACTTC
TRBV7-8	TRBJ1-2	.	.	CASSLAEGPYGYTF	TGTGCCAGCAGCTTAGCGGAGGGTCCCTATGGCTACACCTTC
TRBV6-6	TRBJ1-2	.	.	CAGTGGTNYGYTF	TGTGCCGGCACCGGGGGGACGAACTATGGCTACACCTTC
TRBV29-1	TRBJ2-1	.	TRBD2	CSVAGVASYNEQFF	TGCAGCGTGGCGGGGGTAGCGAGCTACAATGAGCAGTTCTTC
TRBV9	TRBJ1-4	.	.	CASSPPTGLGKLFF	TGTGCCAGCAGCCCCCCGACAGGCTTGGGAAAACTGTTTTTT
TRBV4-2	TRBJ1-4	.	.	CASSQDRGTNEKLFF	TGTGCCAGCAGCCAAGATAGGGGTACTAATGAAAAACTGTTTTTT
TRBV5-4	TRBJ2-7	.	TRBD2	CASSSEATSGRREEQYF	TGTGCCAGCAGCTCCGAAGCTACTAGCGGGAGACGAGAAGAGCAGTACTTC
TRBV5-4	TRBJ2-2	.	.	CASSLGAGVTGELFF	TGTGCCAGCAGCTTAGGGGCAGGGGTAACCGGGGAGCTGTTTTTT
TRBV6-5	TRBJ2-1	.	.	CASSSGHSFYNEQFF	TGTGCCAGCAGTTCGGGACATTCCTTCTACAATGAGCAGTTCTTC
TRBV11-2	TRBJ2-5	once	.	CASSLDVDSAQYF	TGTGCCAGCAGCTTGGATGTCGACAGTGCCCAGTACTTC
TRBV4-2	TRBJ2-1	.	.	CASSQEGAGTNEQFF	TGTGCCAGCAGCCAAGAAGGAGCCGGGACTAATGAGCAGTTCTTC
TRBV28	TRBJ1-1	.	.	CASSLFAAQETEAFF	TGTGCCAGCAGTTTATTCGCTGCGCAAGAAACTGAAGCTTTCTTT
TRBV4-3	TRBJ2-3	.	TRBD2	CASSQGGGLAAIPADTQYF	TGCGCCAGCAGCCAAGGGGGAGGACTAGCGGCGATCCCGGCAGATACGCAGTATTTT
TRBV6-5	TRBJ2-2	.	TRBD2	CASSYNGGAGELFF	TGTGCCAGCAGTTACAACGGGGGGGCCGGGGAGCTGTTTTTT